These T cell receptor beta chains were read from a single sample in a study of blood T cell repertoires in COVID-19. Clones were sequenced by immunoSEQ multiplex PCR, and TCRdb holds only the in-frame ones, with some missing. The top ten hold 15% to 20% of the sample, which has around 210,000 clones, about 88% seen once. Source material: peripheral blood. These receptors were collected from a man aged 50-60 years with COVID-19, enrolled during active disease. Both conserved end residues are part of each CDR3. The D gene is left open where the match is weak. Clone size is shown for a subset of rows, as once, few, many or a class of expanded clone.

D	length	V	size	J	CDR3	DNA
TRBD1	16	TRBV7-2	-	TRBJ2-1	CASSSGQPSSYNEQFF	TGTGCCAGCAGCTCGGGACAGCCCAGCTCCTACAATGAGCAGTTCTTC
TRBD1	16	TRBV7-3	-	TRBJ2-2	CASSLAGGSYSGELFF	TGTGCCAGCAGCTTAGCAGGGGGCAGTTATTCCGGGGAGCTGTTTTTT
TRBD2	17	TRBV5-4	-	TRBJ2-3	CASSIGLAGYSTDTQYF	TGTGCCAGCAGCATTGGACTAGCGGGGTACAGCACAGATACGCAGTATTTT
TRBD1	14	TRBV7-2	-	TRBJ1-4	CASSLDRASEKLFF	TGTGCCAGCAGCCTGGACAGGGCCTCTGAAAAACTGTTTTTT
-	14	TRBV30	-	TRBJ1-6	CAWSVPAYNSPLHF	TGTGCCTGGAGTGTACCAGCCTATAATTCACCCCTCCACTTT
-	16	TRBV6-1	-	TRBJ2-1	CASSQGGVLIYNEQFF	TGTGCCAGCAGTCAAGGCGGCGTTCTGATCTACAATGAGCAGTTCTTC
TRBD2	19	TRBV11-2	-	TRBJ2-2	CASSLVSLSSGRNTGELFF	TGTGCCAGCAGCTTAGTCTCTCTGTCTAGCGGGAGGAACACCGGGGAGCTGTTTTTT
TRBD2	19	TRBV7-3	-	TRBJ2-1	CASSSSGLAEKSSYNEQFF	TGTGCCAGCAGCTCTTCCGGACTAGCGGAAAAGAGCTCCTACAATGAGCAGTTCTTC
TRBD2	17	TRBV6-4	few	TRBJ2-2	CASSDSKLAGVTGELFF	TGTGCCAGCAGTGACTCGAAACTAGCGGGAGTCACCGGGGAGCTGTTTTTT
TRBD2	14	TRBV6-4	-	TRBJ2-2	CASRPSGGTGELFF	TGTGCCAGCCGTCCTAGCGGGGGCACCGGGGAGCTGTTTTTT
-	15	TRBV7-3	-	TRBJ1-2	CASSLDTTGLYGYTF	TGTGCCAGCAGCTTAGATACGACAGGTCTCTATGGCTACACCTTC
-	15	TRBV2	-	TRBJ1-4	CASSAQEAINEKLFF	TGTGCCAGCAGTGCCCAGGAGGCAATTAATGAAAAACTGTTTTTT
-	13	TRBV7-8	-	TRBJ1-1	CASSLVRVTEAFF	TGTGCCAGCAGCTTAGTGCGGGTCACTGAAGCTTTCTTT
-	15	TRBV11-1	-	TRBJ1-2	CASSHGGYKRYGYTF	TGTGCCAGCAGCCATGGAGGGTATAAACGCTATGGCTACACCTTC
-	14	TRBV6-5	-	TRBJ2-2	CASGARARVGELFF	TGTGCCAGCGGGGCTAGAGCCCGGGTCGGGGAGCTGTTTTTT
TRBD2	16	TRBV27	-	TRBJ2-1	CASSLTSSGVYNEQFF	TGTGCCAGCAGTTTAACCTCTAGCGGGGTTTACAATGAGCAGTTCTTC
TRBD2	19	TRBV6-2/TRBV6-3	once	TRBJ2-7	CASSYPTGGVPPLSYEQYF	TGTGCCAGCAGTTACCCCACCGGGGGGGTCCCACCTTTATCCTACGAGCAGTACTTC
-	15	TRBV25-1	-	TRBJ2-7	CASSEYPGVFREQYF	TGTGCCAGCAGTGAATACCCCGGGGTTTTCAGGGAGCAGTACTTC
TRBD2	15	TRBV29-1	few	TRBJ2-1	CSAGWASGSLDEQFF	TGCAGCGCTGGGTGGGCTAGCGGGAGTCTAGATGAGCAGTTCTTC
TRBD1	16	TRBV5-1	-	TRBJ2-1	CASSLRTGGMADEQFF	TGCGCCAGCAGCCTCAGGACAGGGGGTATGGCTGATGAGCAGTTCTTC
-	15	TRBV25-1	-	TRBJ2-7	CASSDSGVRTYEQYF	TGTGCCAGCAGTGATTCAGGGGTAAGGACCTACGAGCAGTACTTC
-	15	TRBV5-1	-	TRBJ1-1	CASSSDVGLNTEAFF	TGCGCCAGCAGCTCAGATGTGGGGCTGAACACTGAAGCTTTCTTT
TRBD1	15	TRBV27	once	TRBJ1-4	CASSLQGASNEKLFF	TGTGCCAGCAGTCTACAGGGGGCAAGTAATGAAAAACTGTTTTTT
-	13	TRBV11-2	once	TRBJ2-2	CASSLDYTGELFF	TGTGCCAGCAGCTTAGATTATACCGGGGAGCTGTTTTTT
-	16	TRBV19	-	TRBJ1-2	CASSIGDSARIYGYTF	TGTGCCAGTAGTATAGGTGACAGCGCCCGAATCTATGGCTACACCTTC
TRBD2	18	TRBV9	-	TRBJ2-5	CASSGTSPGLAGEETQYF	TGTGCCAGCAGCGGCACTTCTCCGGGACTAGCGGGAGAAGAGACCCAGTACTTC
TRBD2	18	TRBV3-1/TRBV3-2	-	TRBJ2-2	CASSPTLSGGLNTGELFF	TGTGCCAGCAGCCCGACACTTAGCGGGGGACTGAACACCGGGGAGCTGTTTTTT
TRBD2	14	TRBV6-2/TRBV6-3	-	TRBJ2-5	CASSPRTSQETQYF	TGTGCCAGCAGTCCACGGACTAGCCAAGAGACCCAGTACTTC
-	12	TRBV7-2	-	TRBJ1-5	CASSREQQPQHF	TGTGCCAGCAGCAGAGAGCAACAGCCCCAGCATTTT
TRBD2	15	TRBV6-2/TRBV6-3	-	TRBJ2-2	CASSSGTRRAGELFF	TGTGCCAGCAGCTCCGGGACTAGAAGAGCCGGGGAGCTGTTTTTT
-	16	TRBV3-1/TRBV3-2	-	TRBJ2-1	CASSQGGQIGYNEQFF	TGTGCCAGCAGCCAAGGCGGCCAGATAGGCTACAATGAGCAGTTCTTC
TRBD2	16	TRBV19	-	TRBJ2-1	CASSSRIAGGLNEQFF	TGTGCCAGTAGTTCCAGAATAGCGGGAGGTTTAAATGAGCAGTTCTTC
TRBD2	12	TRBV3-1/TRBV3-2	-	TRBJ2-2	CGSGGTTGELFF	TGTGGCTCGGGAGGAACCACCGGGGAGCTGTTTTTT
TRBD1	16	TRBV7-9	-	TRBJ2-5	CASSSPSQGVLETQYF	TGTGCCAGCAGCTCCCCGTCCCAGGGGGTGTTGGAGACCCAGTACTTC
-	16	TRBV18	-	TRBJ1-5	CASSLVGRAENQPQHF	TGTGCCAGCTCCCTAGTTGGGAGGGCGGAAAATCAGCCCCAGCATTTT
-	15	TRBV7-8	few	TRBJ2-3	CASSLVGGATDTQYF	TGTGCCAGCAGCTTAGTCGGCGGGGCAACAGATACGCAGTATTTT
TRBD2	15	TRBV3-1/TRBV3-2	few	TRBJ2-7	CASSTSGLASYEQYF	TGTGCCAGCAGTACTAGCGGGCTAGCATCCTACGAGCAGTACTTC
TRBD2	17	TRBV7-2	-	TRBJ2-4	CASSSTRLRGVQNIQYF	TGTGCCAGCAGCTCTACGAGGTTACGGGGGGTACAAAACATTCAGTACTTC
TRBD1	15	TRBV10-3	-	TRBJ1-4	CAISESTGPNEKLFF	TGTGCCATCAGTGAGTCGACAGGGCCTAATGAAAAACTGTTTTTT
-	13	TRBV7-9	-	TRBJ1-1	CASSRGINTEAFF	TGTGCCAGCAGCCGCGGGATAAACACTGAAGCTTTCTTT
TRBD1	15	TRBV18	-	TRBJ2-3	CASSLTGGQADTQYF	TGTGCCAGCTCACTGACAGGGGGGCAGGCAGATACGCAGTATTTT
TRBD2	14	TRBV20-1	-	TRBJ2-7	CSASGGRAANEQYF	TGCAGTGCTAGTGGCGGGAGGGCCGCAAACGAGCAGTACTTC
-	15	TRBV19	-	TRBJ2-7	CASSVDSRWSYEQYF	TGTGCCAGTAGTGTAGACAGCCGATGGAGCTACGAGCAGTACTTC
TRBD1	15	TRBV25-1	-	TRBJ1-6	CASAGRGLKNSPLHF	TGTGCCAGCGCTGGCAGGGGGCTTAAGAATTCACCCCTCCACTTT
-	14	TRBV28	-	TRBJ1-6	CASSSTGGNSPLHF	TGTGCCAGCAGTTCGACAGGTGGTAATTCACCCCTCCACTTT
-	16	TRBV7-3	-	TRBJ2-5	CASSLIREECGETQYF	TGTGCCAGCAGCTTAATCCGGGAAGAATGTGGGGAGACCCAGTACTTC
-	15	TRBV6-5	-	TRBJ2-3	CASSLLGASTDTQYF	TGTGCCAGCAGTTTGCTTGGGGCCAGCACAGATACGCAGTATTTT
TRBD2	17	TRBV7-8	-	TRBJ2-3	CASSPPLLAGVIDTQYF	TGTGCCAGCAGCCCGCCCCTCCTGGCGGGAGTTATAGATACGCAGTATTTT
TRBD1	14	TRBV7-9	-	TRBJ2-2	CASFSRGLTGELFF	TGTGCCAGTTTCTCCAGGGGGCTGACCGGGGAGCTGTTTTTT
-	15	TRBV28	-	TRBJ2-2	CASKRLEVNTGELFF	TGTGCCAGCAAACGACTAGAGGTGAACACCGGGGAGCTGTTTTTT
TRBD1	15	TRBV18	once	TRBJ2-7	CASSPPGQGAYEQYF	TGTGCCAGCTCACCCCCGGGACAGGGGGCCTACGAGCAGTACTTC
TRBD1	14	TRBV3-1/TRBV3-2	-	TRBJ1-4	CASSQGQVGEKLFF	TGTGCCAGCAGCCAGGGACAGGTCGGCGAAAAACTGTTTTTT
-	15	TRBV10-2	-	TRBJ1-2	CASSERLGGADGYTF	TGCGCCAGCAGTGAGCGCCTGGGGGGGGCGGATGGCTACACCTTC